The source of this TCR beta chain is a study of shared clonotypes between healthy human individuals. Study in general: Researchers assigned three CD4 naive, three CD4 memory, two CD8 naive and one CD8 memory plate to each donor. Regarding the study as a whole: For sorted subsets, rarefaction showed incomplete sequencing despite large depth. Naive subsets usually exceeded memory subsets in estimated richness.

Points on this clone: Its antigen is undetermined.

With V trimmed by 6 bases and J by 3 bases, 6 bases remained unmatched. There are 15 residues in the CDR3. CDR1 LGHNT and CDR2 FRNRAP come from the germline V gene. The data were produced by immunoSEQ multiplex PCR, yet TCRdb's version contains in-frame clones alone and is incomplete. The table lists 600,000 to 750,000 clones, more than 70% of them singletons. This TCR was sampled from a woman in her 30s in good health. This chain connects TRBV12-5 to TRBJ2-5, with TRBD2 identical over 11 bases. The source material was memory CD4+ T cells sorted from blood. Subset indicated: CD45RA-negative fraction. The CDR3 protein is CASGRGTSGKETQYF. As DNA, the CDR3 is TGTGCTAGTGGCAGAGGGACTAGCGGAAAAGAGACCCAGTACTTC.